The entry below describes one T cell receptor beta chain. Its antigen is undetermined. This sample was taken from a study of post-analysis software for immune sequencing data. Study-level results: Comparison of patients with controls showed 4 to 6 TRBV segments more frequent in patients, TRBV5-6, TRBV5-1 and TRBV20-1 among them.

Prepared libraries of TCR beta cDNA carried unique molecular identifiers. In TCRdb, the PCR reads were re-called with MiXCR into one record per CDR3 protein. The sample holds some 260,000 distinct CDR3 sequences, 30% to 45% seen once. In germline, CDR1 is SQVTM, CDR2 ANQGSEA. The CDR3 is 15 residues long. This chain links TRBV29-1 with TRBJ2-1; TRBD1 is a possible D gene (5 bases). The DNA end favors TRBJ2-7, so the J call may be wrong. The material sequenced was blood. The clonotype was recovered from a girl aged 5-17 years with multiple sclerosis. CDR3 in DNA: TGCAGCGTTAGTCTAGGGCAGGGCCCCTACAATGAGCAGTACTTC. Amino acids: CSVSLGQGPYNEQYF.